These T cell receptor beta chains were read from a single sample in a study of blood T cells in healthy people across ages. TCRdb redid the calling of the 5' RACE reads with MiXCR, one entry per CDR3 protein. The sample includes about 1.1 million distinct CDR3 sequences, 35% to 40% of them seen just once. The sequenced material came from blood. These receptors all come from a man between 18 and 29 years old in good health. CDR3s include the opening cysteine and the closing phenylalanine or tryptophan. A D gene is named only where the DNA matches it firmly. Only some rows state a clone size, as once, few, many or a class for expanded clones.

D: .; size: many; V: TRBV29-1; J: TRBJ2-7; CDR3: CSVGSDQRLNEQYF; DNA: TGCAGCGTCGGATCGGACCAACGTCTGAACGAGCAGTACTTC
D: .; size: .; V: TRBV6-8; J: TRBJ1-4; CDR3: CASSYPWGEKLFF; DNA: TGTGCCAGCAGTTACCCTTGGGGAGAAAAACTGTTTTTT
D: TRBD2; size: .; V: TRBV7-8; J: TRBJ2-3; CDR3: CASSHAAGGTDTQYF; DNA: TGTGCCAGCAGCCACGCAGCGGGAGGCACAGATACGCAGTATTTT
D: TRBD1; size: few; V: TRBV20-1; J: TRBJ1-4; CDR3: CSATPAGGQGREKLFF; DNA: TGCAGTGCCACCCCGGCGGGGGGACAGGGACGTGAAAAACTGTTTTTT
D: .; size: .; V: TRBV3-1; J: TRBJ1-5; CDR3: CASSQRQSNQPQHF; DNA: TGTGCCAGCAGCCAGAGACAGAGCAATCAGCCCCAGCATTTT
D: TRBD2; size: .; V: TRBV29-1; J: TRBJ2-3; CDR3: CSVAGGGFPTDTQYF; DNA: TGCAGCGTTGCCGGGGGGGGTTTCCCGACAGATACGCAGTATTTT
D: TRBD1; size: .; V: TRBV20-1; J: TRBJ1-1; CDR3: CSARGDRGTLEAFF; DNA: TGCAGTGCTAGAGGAGACAGGGGGACGCTTGAAGCTTTCTTT
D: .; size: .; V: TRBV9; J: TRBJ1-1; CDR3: CASSVEALNTEAFF; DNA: TGTGCCAGCAGCGTAGAGGCTCTGAACACTGAAGCTTTCTTT
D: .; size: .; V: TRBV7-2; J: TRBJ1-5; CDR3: CASSDPMGGPQHF; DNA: TGTGCCAGCAGCGACCCAATGGGTGGGCCCCAGCATTTT
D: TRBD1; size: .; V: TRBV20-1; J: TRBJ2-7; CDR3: CSGLVGTGLYEQYF; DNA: TGCAGTGGTCTCGTAGGGACAGGGCTCTACGAGCAGTACTTC
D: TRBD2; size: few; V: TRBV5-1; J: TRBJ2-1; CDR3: CASSLLTSGGANEQFF; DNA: TGCGCCAGCAGCTTACTGACTAGCGGGGGGGCCAATGAGCAGTTCTTC
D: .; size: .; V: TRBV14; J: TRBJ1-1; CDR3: CASSQEGLRFTEAFF; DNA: TGTGCCAGCAGCCAAGAGGGCCTAAGGTTCACTGAAGCTTTCTTT
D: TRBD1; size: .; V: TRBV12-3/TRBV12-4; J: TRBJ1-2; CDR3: CASTHPRQGLRVGDYTF; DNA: TGTGCCAGCACCCATCCGAGACAGGGGCTTCGAGTTGGTGACTACACCTTC
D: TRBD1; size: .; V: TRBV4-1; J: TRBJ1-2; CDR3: CASSQDPTDRVSYYGYTF; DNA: TGCGCCAGCAGCCAAGACCCGACCGACAGGGTGTCTTACTATGGCTACACCTTC
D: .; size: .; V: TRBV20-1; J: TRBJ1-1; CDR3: CSALQGGGNTEAFF; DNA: TGCAGTGCCCTACAGGGTGGGGGGAACACTGAAGCTTTCTTT
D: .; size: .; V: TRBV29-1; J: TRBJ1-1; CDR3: CSGTGPSTEAFF; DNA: TGCAGCGGCACGGGTCCATCGACTGAAGCTTTCTTT
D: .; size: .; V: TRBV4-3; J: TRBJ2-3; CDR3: CARSQDVGTDTQYF; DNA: TGCGCCCGCAGCCAAGATGTAGGCACAGATACGCAGTATTTT
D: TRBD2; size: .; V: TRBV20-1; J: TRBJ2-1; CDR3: CSAPGTTIQFF; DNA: TGCAGTGCTCCCGGGACTACGATACAGTTCTTC
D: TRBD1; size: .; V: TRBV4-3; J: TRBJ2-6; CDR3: CASSQGTRGLGANVLTF; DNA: TGCGCCAGCAGCCAAGGGACAAGGGGGCTAGGGGCCAACGTCCTGACTTTC
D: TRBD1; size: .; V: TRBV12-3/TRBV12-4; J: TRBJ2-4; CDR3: CASSVTGTNIQYF; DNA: TGTGCCAGCAGTGTGACAGGGACAAACATTCAGTACTTC
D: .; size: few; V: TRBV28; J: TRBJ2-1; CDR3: CASSLSARRGQFF; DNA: TGTGCCAGCAGTTTATCCGCTCGACGGGGGCAGTTCTTC
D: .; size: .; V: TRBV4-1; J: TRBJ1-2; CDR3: CASSQLQGNYGYTF; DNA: TGCGCCAGCAGCCAACTCCAGGGAAACTATGGCTACACCTTC
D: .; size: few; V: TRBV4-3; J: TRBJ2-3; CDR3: CASSQDLGGTSTDTQYF; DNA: TGCGCCAGCAGCCAAGATTTGGGCGGAACTAGCACAGATACGCAGTATTTT
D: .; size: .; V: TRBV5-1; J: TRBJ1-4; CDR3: CASSIRAQGKGLFF; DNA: TGCGCCAGCAGCATTCGAGCTCAAGGAAAAGGGCTGTTTTTT
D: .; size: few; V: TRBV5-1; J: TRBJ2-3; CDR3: CASSSESTDTQYF; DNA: TGTGCCAGCAGCTCCGAAAGCACAGATACGCAGTATTTT
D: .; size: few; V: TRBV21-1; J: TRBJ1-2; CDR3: CASSKVQAPCGHTF; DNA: TGTGCCAGCAGCAAAGTACAGGCCCCATGTGGCCACACCTTC
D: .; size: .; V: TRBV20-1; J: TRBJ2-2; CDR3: CSAREGLAPANTGELFF; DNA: TGCAGTGCTAGAGAGGGGCTAGCCCCAGCGAACACCGGGGAGCTGTTTTTT
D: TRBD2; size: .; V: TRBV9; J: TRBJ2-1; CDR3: CASSVGTGLAGIYNEQFF; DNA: TGTGCCAGCAGCGTAGGAACAGGGCTAGCGGGGATATACAATGAGCAGTTCTTC
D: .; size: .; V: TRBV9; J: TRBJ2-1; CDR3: CASSVALPGALHNEQFF; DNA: TGTGCCAGCAGCGTAGCCCTGCCAGGGGCCCTACACAATGAGCAGTTCTTC
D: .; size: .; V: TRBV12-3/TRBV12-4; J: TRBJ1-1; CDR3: CASGRGQNTEAFF; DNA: TGTGCCAGCGGGCGGGGCCAGAACACTGAAGCTTTCTTT
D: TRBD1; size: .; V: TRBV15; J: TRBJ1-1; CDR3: CATSRDQGGGPEAFF; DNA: TGTGCCACCAGCAGAGATCAGGGAGGGGGCCCTGAAGCTTTCTTT
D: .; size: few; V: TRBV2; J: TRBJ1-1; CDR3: CASSSAAGRGTEAFF; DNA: TGTGCCAGCAGTAGCGCAGCGGGCCGGGGGACTGAAGCTTTCTTT
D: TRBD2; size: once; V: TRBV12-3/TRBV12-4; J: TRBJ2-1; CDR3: CASSPAGGGDNEQFF; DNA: TGTGCCAGCAGTCCGGCGGGAGGTGGGGACAATGAGCAGTTCTTC
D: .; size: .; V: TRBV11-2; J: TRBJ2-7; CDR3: CASSSTLGLSEQYF; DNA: TGTGCCAGCAGCTCGACCCTTGGCCTCTCCGAGCAGTACTTC
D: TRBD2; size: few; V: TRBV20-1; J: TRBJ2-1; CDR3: CSADTSGGYNEQFF; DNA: TGCAGTGCCGATACTAGCGGGGGCTACAATGAGCAGTTCTTC
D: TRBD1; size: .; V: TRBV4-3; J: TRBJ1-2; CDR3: CASSPNNRQGVYGYTF; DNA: TGCGCCAGCAGCCCCAACAACCGACAGGGCGTCTATGGCTACACCTTC
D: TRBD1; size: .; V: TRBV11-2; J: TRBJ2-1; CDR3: CASTLDRGSYNEQFF; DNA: TGTGCCAGCACCCTTGACAGGGGATCCTACAATGAGCAGTTCTTC
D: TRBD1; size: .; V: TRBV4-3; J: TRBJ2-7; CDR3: CASSPRGLGGSYNEQYF; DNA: TGCGCCAGCAGCCCAAGGGGGCTTGGGGGAAGCTACAATGAGCAGTACTTC
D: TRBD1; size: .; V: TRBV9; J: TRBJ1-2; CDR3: CASSGGIETGRYGYTF; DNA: TGTGCCAGCAGCGGAGGCATCGAGACAGGGAGGTATGGCTACACCTTC
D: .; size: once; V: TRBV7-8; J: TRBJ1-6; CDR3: CASNPSPLHF; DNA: TGTGCCAGCAACCCTTCACCCCTCCACTTT
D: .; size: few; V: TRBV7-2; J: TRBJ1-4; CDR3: CASSPGRVNEKLFF; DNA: TGTGCCAGCAGCCCGGGCCGGGTTAATGAAAAACTGTTTTTT
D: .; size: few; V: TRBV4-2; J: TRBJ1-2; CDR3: CASSQDNEGLGYGYTF; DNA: TGTGCCAGCAGCCAAGATAACGAGGGCCTGGGGTATGGCTACACCTTC
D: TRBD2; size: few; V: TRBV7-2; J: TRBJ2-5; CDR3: CASKMLGASGNEQYF; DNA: TGTGCCAGCAAAATGTTAGGGGCTAGCGGCAATGAGCAGTACTTC
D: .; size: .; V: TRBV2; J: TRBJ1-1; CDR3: CASGRTAMNTEAFF; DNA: TGTGCCAGCGGTAGGACAGCGATGAACACTGAAGCTTTCTTT
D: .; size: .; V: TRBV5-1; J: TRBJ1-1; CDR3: CASSQVAKTEAFF; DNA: TGCGCCAGCAGCCAGGTAGCAAAAACTGAAGCTTTCTTT
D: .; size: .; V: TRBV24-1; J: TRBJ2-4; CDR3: CATSDMDQGDIQYF; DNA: TGTGCCACCAGTGACATGGATCAGGGAGACATTCAGTACTTC
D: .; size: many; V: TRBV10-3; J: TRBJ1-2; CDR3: CAISLAGAVNGYTF; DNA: TGTGCCATCAGTTTAGCAGGGGCTGTTAATGGCTACACCTTC
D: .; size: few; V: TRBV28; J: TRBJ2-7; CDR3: CASSEMGLLSSYEQYF; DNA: TGTGCCAGCAGTGAGATGGGCTTGCTCAGCTCCTACGAGCAGTACTTC
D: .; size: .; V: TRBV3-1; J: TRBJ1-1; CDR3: CASSQDFPPEAFF; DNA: TGTGCCAGCAGCCAAGATTTCCCACCTGAAGCTTTCTTT
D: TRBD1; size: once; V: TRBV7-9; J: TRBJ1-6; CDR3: CASSLTRDSPYSPLHF; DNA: TGTGCCAGCAGCCTCACTCGGGACAGCCCTTATTCACCCCTCCACTTT
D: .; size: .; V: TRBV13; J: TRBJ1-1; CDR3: CASRGLIGAFF; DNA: TGTGCCAGCCGCGGGCTCATCGGGGCTTTCTTT
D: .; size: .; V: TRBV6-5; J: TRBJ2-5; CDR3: CASSDSGADEQYF; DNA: TGTGCCAGCAGTGACTCTGGAGCGGATGAGCAGTACTTC
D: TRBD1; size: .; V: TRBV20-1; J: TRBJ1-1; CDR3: CSATQGAPNTEAFF; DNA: TGCAGTGCGACACAGGGGGCTCCGAACACTGAAGCTTTCTTT
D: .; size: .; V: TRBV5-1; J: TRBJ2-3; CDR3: CASSDRPGSDTQYF; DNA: TGCGCCAGCAGCGACCGGCCGGGGTCAGATACGCAGTATTTT
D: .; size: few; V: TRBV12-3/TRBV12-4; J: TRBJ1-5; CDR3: CASSPNAGDFNQPQHF; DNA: TGTGCCAGCAGCCCTAACGCAGGAGACTTCAATCAGCCCCAGCATTTT
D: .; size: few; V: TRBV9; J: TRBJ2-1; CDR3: CASSVDHLNEQFF; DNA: TGTGCCAGCAGCGTAGATCATCTAAATGAGCAGTTCTTC
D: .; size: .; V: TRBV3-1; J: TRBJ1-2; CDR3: CASSQDPSILYGYTF; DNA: TGTGCCAGCAGCCAAGATCCCAGCATCCTCTATGGCTACACCTTC
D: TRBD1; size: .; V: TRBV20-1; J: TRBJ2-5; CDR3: CSAREGDRKYF; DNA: TGCAGTGCTAGAGAAGGGGACAGGAAGTACTTC
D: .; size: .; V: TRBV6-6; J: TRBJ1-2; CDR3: CANSLNPGTDYGYTF; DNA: TGTGCCAACAGTCTCAACCCCGGGACGGACTATGGCTACACCTTC